This T cell receptor beta chain was recorded in a study of T cells in Graves' hyperthyroidism and ophthalmopathy. Study observations and caveats: Ophthalmopathy was identified by the model a median 6.5 months ahead of onset.

RNA transcripts provided the source from which TCR beta CDR3 regions were amplified. HTBI primers drove first-round RT-PCR of the TCR CDR3. TCRdb reanalysed the multiplex PCR reads using MiXCR and keeps one entry per CDR3 protein. This sample has over 500,000 distinct CDR3 sequences, with about 16% found just once. Uncontrolled infection, other autoimmune disease, pregnancy or lactation disqualified patients from enrolment. 10 ml of fresh peripheral blood supplied the PBMCs. There are many counts of this clonotype. Its specificity is unknown. This CDR3 spans 21 amino acids. V gave up 2 bases and J gave up 1 base; unmatched junction bases: 13. CDR1 is SGHTA, CDR2 FQGNSA, per germline.

The TCR was taken from a woman in her 30s with Graves' ophthalmopathy. The gene calls are TRBV7-2 and TRBJ2-3; TRBD2 agrees at 15 bases. Sequenced: blood. CDR3 nucleotide sequence: TGTGCCAGCAGCTTAACCTATTTCGGGACTAGCGGGAGGTCGGGCACAGATACGCAGTATTTT. It encodes CASSLTYFGTSGRSGTDTQYF.